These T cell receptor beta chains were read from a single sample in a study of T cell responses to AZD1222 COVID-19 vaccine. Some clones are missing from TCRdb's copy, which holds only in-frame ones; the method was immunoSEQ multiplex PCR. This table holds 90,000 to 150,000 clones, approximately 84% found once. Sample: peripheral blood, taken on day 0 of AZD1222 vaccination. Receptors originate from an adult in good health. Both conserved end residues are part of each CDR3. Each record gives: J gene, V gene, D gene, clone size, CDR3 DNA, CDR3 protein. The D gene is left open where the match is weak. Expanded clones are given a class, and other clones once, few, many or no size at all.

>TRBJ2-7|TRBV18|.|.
TGTGCCAGCTCACGCTCCTACGAGCAGTACTTC
CASSRSYEQYF
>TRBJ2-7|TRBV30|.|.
TGTGCCTGGAGTATAGGGTCGACCTACGAGCAGTACTTC
CAWSIGSTYEQYF
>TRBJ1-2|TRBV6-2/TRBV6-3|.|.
TGTGCCAGCAGCACCAACGGCTATGGCTACACCTTC
CASSTNGYGYTF
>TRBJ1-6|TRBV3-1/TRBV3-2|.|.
TGTGCCAGCAGCCCATGGGGGGGGGAAGGTTCACCCCTCCACTTT
CASSPWGGEGSPLHF
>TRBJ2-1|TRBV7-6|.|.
TGTGCCAGCAGCTTAGCCCCAGGAGACGGGGGGCTCTCCTACAATGAGCAGTTCTTC
CASSLAPGDGGLSYNEQFF
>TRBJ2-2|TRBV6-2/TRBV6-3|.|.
TGTGCCAGCAGTTACGGGAGGAACCTGAACACCGGGGAGCTGTTTTTT
CASSYGRNLNTGELFF
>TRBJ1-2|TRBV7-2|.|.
TGTGCCAGCAGCTTAGGAGGGGCCCCTAACTATGGCTACACCTTC
CASSLGGAPNYGYTF
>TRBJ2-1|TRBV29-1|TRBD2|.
TGCAGCGCTTTCAGCCTAGCGGGGGTCAATGAGCAGTTCTTC
CSAFSLAGVNEQFF
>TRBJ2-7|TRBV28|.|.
TGTGCCAGCAGTTGGGGGCCAGCCGAGCAGTACTTC
CASSWGPAEQYF
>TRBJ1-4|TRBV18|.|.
TGTGCCAGCTCACCGTCCCGGACGGCAGCTAATGAAAAACTGTTTTTT
CASSPSRTAANEKLFF
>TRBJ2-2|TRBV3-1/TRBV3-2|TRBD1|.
TGTGCCAGCAGCCAAAGGCCAGGGGGGAACACCGGGGAGCTGTTTTTT
CASSQRPGGNTGELFF
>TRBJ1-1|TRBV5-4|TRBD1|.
TGTGCCAGCAGCTTGGAAACAGGGGGCCTCACTGAAGCTTTCTTT
CASSLETGGLTEAFF
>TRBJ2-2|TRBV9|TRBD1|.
TGTGCCAGCAGCGTAGAGGGACAGGGGAGGTCCGGGGAGCTGTTTTTT
CASSVEGQGRSGELFF
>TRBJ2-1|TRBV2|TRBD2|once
TGTGCCAGCAGTTCAGGACTAGCGGAGGGGTTTGGAGAGCAGTTCTTC
CASSSGLAEGFGEQFF
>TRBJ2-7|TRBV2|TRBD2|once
TGTGCCAGCAGTCTTGGGGGGACTAGCGTTACCTACGAGCAGTACTTC
CASSLGGTSVTYEQYF
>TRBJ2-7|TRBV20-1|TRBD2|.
TGCAGTGCCCGGACTAGTAACGAGCAGTACTTC
CSARTSNEQYF
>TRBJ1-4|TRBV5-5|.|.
TGTGCCAGCAGCTGGGGGGAAAAACTGTTTTTT
CASSWGEKLFF
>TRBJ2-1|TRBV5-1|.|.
TGCGCCAGCAGCCCCCGGCGGGCTTCCTCCTACAATGAGCAGTTCTTC
CASSPRRASSYNEQFF
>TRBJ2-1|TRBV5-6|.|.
TGTGCCAGCAGCTGGGGGGACAGACCGCCCGTCTTC
CASSWGDRPPVF
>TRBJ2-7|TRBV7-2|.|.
TGTGCCAGCAGCCCAACCTTCTACGAGCAGTACTTC
CASSPTFYEQYF
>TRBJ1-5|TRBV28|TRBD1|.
TGTGCCGGATCCACAGGGGGGAGCAATCAGCCCCAGCATTTT
CAGSTGGSNQPQHF
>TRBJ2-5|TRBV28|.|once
TGTGCCAGCAGTTTAGCTGGTCAGATACAAGAGACCCAGTACTTC
CASSLAGQIQETQYF
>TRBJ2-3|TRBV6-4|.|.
TGTGCCAGCAGTGTGACAGAGGCAGATACGCAGTATTTT
CASSVTEADTQYF
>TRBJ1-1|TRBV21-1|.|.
TGTGCCAGCAGCAAAGATACTAAAGTTACATCCGAGGGCATGAACACTGAAGCTTTCTTT
CASSKDTKVTSEGMNTEAFF
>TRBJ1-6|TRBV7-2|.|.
TGTGCCAGCAGGACCTATAATTCACCCCTCCACTTT
CASRTYNSPLHF
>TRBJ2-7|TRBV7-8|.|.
TGTGCCAGCAGCCCCCGTCGCACCGGGATCTACGAGCAGTACTTC
CASSPRRTGIYEQYF
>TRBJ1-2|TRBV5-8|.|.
TGTGCCAGCAGCCTTACAGGGTCTGTGGATGGCTACACCTTC
CASSLTGSVDGYTF
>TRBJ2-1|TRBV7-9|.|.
TGTGCCAGCAGCTTGTCGGTAAACAATGAGCAGTTCTTC
CASSLSVNNEQFF
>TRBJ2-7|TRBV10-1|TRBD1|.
TGCGCCAGCAGTGTTGGGACAGGGAAATCTTACGAGCAGTACTTC
CASSVGTGKSYEQYF
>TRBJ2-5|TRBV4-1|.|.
TGCGCCAGCAGCCAAGGACCTTGGGGCTACCTATACTTC
CASSQGPWGYLYF
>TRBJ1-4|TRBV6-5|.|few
TGTGCCAGTGAGCAGGGTCCTAATGAAAAACTGTTTTTT
CASEQGPNEKLFF
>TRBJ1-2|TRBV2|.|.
TGTGCCAGCAGTGACCGGACGGGGATCCGTCTTGGCTACACCTTC
CASSDRTGIRLGYTF
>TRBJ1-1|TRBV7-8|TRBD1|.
TGTGCCAGCAGCTCCCGGGACAGGGTTACTGAAGCTTTCTTT
CASSSRDRVTEAFF
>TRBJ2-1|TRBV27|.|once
TGTGCCAGCAGTTTATGGGGCAGGCCCCAATATGAGCAGTTCTTC
CASSLWGRPQYEQFF
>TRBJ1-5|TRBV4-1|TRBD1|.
TGCGCCAGCAGCCCAGCGGGGACAGGGGTGGGGCAGCCCCAGCATTTT
CASSPAGTGVGQPQHF
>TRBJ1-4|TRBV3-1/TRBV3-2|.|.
TGTGCCAGCAGCCAGTCCCAAAAACTGTTTTTT
CASSQSQKLFF
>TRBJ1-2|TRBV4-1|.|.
TGCGCCAGCATCCATAAGGGAGGAAATCTGCCCTATGGCTACACCTTC
CASIHKGGNLPYGYTF
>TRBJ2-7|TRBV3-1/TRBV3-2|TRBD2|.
TGTGCCAGCAGCCAAGCGGGACTAGCGGGAGTGACGTACTTC
CASSQAGLAGVTYF
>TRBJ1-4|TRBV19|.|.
TGTGCCAGTAGGAACTCAAACCTTAATGAAAAACTGTTTTTT
CASRNSNLNEKLFF
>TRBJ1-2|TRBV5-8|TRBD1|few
TGTGCCAGCAGCTTCGACAGGGCTCCTAACTATGGCTACACCTTC
CASSFDRAPNYGYTF
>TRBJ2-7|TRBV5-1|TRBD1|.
TGCGCCAGCAGCTTACAGGGGGCGCTTGGCGAGCAGTACTTC
CASSLQGALGEQYF
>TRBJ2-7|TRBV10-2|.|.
TGCGCCAGCAGGACCGGGACGGAGACCTACGAGCAGTACTTC
CASRTGTETYEQYF
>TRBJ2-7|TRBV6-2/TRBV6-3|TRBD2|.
TGTGCCAGCAGTTACTCGCCCCTACGACTAGCGGGGGGAAGCGAGCAGTACTTC
CASSYSPLRLAGGSEQYF
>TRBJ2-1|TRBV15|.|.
TGTGCCACCAGCAGGGATGTCCCCAGCTCCTACAATGAGCAGTTCTTC
CATSRDVPSSYNEQFF
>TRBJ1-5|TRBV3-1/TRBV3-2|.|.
TGTGCCAGCAGCCTCTCTCCAGGGCCCCAGCATTTT
CASSLSPGPQHF
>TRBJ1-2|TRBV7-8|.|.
TGTGCCAGCAGCCCTTGGGAAGACGCTGCTGGTCCAGGTGGCTACACCTTC
CASSPWEDAAGPGGYTF
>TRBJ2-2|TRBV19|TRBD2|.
TGTGCCAGTAGTCCGTCCCGGGACTATACCGGGGAGCTGTTTTTT
CASSPSRDYTGELFF
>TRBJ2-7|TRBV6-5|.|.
TGTGCCAGCAGTTTTACAAAGGCCAGGGGCTACTACGAGCAGTACTTC
CASSFTKARGYYEQYF
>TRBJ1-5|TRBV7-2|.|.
TGTGCCAGCAGCCAGGGGCCAGGCCTTAATCAGCCCCAGCATTTT
CASSQGPGLNQPQHF
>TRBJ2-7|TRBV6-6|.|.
TGTGCCAGCAGCCAAAGCGGACACTCCTACGAGCAGTACTTC
CASSQSGHSYEQYF
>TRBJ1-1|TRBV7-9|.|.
TGTGCCAGCAGCCAGGGAATCAGGGTTTTGCCCACTGAAGCTTTCTTT
CASSQGIRVLPTEAFF